The next 15 T cell receptor beta chains were all read from a single sample in a study of shared clonotypes between healthy human individuals. The method was immunoSEQ multiplex PCR; TCRdb's version includes in-frame clones alone and lacks a portion of them. The sample has roughly 480,000 clones; 79% are singletons. The sample comprised PBMCs. These receptors were collected from a woman between 35 and 50 years old in good health. Some clones in this sample may be carry-over from other donors' samples.

The chain carries TRBV30 and TRBJ1-4, with 8 bases lining up with TRBD1. From germline, CDR1 is GTSNPN and CDR2 SVGIG (reference sequence). The ends lost 7 bases at V and 3 bases at J; junction bases unmatched: 7. This CDR3 has 14 amino acids. The CDR3 DNA reads TGTGCCTCCGGACAGGGAGGGCCTAATGAAAAACTGTTTTTT. It translates to CASGQGGPNEKLFF.

J is TRBJ1-5 and V is TRBV15, with D perhaps matching TRBD1 (6 bases). Germline V gene lookup returns CDR1 LNHNV and CDR2 YYDKDF (reference sequence). V lost 0 bases, J lost 7 bases, and 13 bases lay in between. The CDR3 is 15 amino acids. CDR3 sequence reads: CATSRDLTTGQPQHF. The CDR3 DNA reads as TGTGCCACCAGCAGAGATTTGACCACAGGGCAGCCCCAGCATTTT.

V is TRBV11-1 and J is TRBJ1-6, with D possibly TRBD1 on 5 matching bases. Germline values: CDR1 SGHAT, CDR2 FQDESV (reference sequence). Between the trimmed V and J ends, which lost 5 bases and 8 bases, there was a span of 28 bases. CDR3 length: 19 amino acids. The CDR3 bases are TGTGCCAGCAGCCCACCCCGCGGGGGACCGAAAGGGCATCATTCACCCCTCCACTTT. Protein product: CASSPPRGGPKGHHSPLHF.

The chain recombines TRBV2 with TRBJ2-7; a possible D gene is TRBD2 (5 bases). Deletions cut 7 bases from V and 1 base from J, with 11 bases between. This CDR3 spans 13 amino acids. Germline lookup yields CDR1 SNHLY and CDR2 FYNNEI. CDR3: CASTAERSYEQYF. The CDR3 bases are TGTGCCAGCACCGCGGAGCGGTCCTACGAGCAGTACTTC.

This sequence joins TRBV10-2 and TRBJ2-1, with D uncertain. The germline V gene encodes CDR1 WSHSY and CDR2 SAAADI. The CDR3 covers 12 residues. V was pared by 4 bases and J by 4 bases, with 5 bases between. CDR3 in amino acids: CASSGRYNEQFF. CDR3 coding DNA: TGCGCCAGCAGTGGTCGGTACAATGAGCAGTTCTTC.

Note on this clone: This sample includes further DNA sequences coding for the same CDR3. The V call is TRBV28, the J call TRBJ2-6, with D perhaps given as TRBD1 or TRBD2 (6 bases each). This CDR3 contains 16 residues. CDR1 MDHEN and CDR2 SYDVKM come from the germline V gene. Between the trimmed V and J ends, which lost 4 bases and 0 bases, there was a span of 10 bases. CDR3 region: CASSWGALSGANVLTF. DNA for the CDR3: TGTGCCAGCAGTTGGGGGGCCCTCTCTGGGGCCAACGTCCTGACTTTC.

CDR3 DNA: TGTGCCAGCAGTGAAGGGGCGGGAGGGCCTGGAGATACGCAGTATTTT. It encodes CASSEGAGGPGDTQYF. The chain couples TRBV2 to TRBJ2-3; 9 bases map to TRBD2. The ends lost 1 base at V and 5 bases at J; junction bases unmatched: 7. The CDR3 spans 16 residues. CDR1 SNHLY and CDR2 FYNNEI come from the germline V gene. Looking up the rest from reference TRBV2 and TRBJ2-3 gives the full variable domain: EPEVTQTPSHQVTQMGQEVILRCVPISNHLYFYWYRQILGQKVEFLVSFYNNEISEKSEIFDDQFSVERPDGSNFTLKIRSTKLEDSAMYFCASSEGAGGPGDTQYFGPGTRLTVL.

This chain links TRBV2 with TRBJ2-5, with D uncertain. The V and J ends lost 7 bases and 5 bases respectively, with 11 bases between them. There are 12 residues in the CDR3. Looked up from germline, CDR1 is SNHLY and CDR2 is FYNNEI. CDR3 residues: CASTPDRETQYF. In DNA form, the CDR3 reads TGTGCCAGCACCCCCGACCGGGAGACCCAGTACTTC.

This clone has a count of ten or more. This rearrangement joins TRBV5-4 to TRBJ2-1; 8 bases align to TRBD2. The germline gives CDR1 SGHNT, CDR2 YYREEE (reference sequence). Trimming at V came to 4 bases and at J to 9 bases, leaving 15 bases not matched to a gene. This CDR3 contains 16 residues. CDR3 amino acids: CASSPNSGNLYGEQFF. The CDR3 bases are TGTGCCAGCAGCCCCAATAGCGGGAACCTCTACGGTGAGCAGTTCTTC.

The chain is built from TRBV19 and TRBJ1-4; 7 nucleotides align to TRBD1. This CDR3 is 15 amino acids long. The V gene's germline CDR1 is LNHDA and CDR2 SQIVND (reference sequence). The trim removed 4 bases at V and 0 bases at J, leaving 2 bases unmatched. The CDR3 is CASSTGGTTNEKLFF. CDR3 DNA: TGTGCCAGTAGTACAGGGGGAACAACTAATGAAAAACTGTTTTTT.

The chain uses TRBV5-1 and TRBJ1-2; D uncertain. Germline CDR1 reads SGHRS; CDR2 reads YFSETQ. The CDR3 consists of 12 residues. V dropped 0 bases and J dropped 8 bases, with 8 bases sitting between them. CDR3 in DNA: TGCGCCAGCAGCTTGGGCCCGGGCGGCTACACCTTC. It codes for CASSLGPGGYTF.

The chain couples TRBV7-2 to TRBJ1-2, with D possibly being TRBD1 (5 bases). In germline, CDR1 is SGHTA, CDR2 FQGNSA. The ends were cut back, 5 bases at V and 4 bases at J, with 14 bases in the middle. The CDR3 is 14 residues long. CDR3 protein: CASSGGRTLYGYTF. The CDR3 region has the DNA TGTGCCAGCAGCGGGGGACGGACCCTCTATGGCTACACCTTC.

The chain is built from TRBV5-1 and TRBJ2-3; 11 positions agree with TRBD2. This CDR3 spans 15 amino acids. Germline loops: CDR1 SGHRS, CDR2 YFSETQ. The V gene end was trimmed by 8 bases and the J gene end by 0 bases; junction bases not matched to a gene: 5. CDR3 loop: CASQTSGTSTDTQYF. CDR3 sequence (DNA): TGCGCCAGTCAGACTAGCGGGACAAGCACAGATACGCAGTATTTT.

The rearrangement links TRBV7-9 to TRBJ1-1; D is unresolved. Germline V CDR1 and CDR2: SEHNR, FQNEAQ (reference sequence). Trimming took off 1 base at V and 1 base at J, with 4 bases between the two ends. The CDR3 sequence is 13 residues long. This CDR3 is CASSLGKNTEAFF. DNA of the CDR3: TGTGCCAGCAGCTTAGGAAAGAACACTGAAGCTTTCTTT. Full variable domain (missing parts from reference TRBV7-9 and TRBJ1-1): DTGVSQNPRHKITKRGQNVTFRCDPISEHNRLYWYRQTLGQGPEFLTYFQNEAQLEKSRLLSDRFSAERPKGSFSTLEIQRTEQGDSAMYLCASSLGKNTEAFFGQGTRLTVV.

This chain connects TRBV6-5 to TRBJ2-7; TRBD2 might be the D (6 bases). This CDR3 spans 12 amino acids. V was pared by 5 bases and J by 5 bases, with 10 bases between. Germline V lookup: CDR1 MNHEY, CDR2 SVGAGI. This CDR3 reads CASSRGNDEQYF. The CDR3 DNA sequence: TGTGCCAGCAGTCGCGGGAACGACGAGCAGTACTTC.